These 14 T cell receptor beta chains were all obtained from the same sample, sequenced in a study of STAT5B mutations in CD4+ large granular lymphocyte leukemia. Only in-frame clones appear in the TCRdb table, and some are missing; sequencing was by immunoSEQ multiplex PCR. The table lists approximately 30,000 clones, 65% to 70% of them singletons. Specimen: CD4+ T cells from blood buffy coats. All receptors derive from a human donor in good health.

This chain links TRBV15 with TRBJ2-1, with D possibly TRBD2 on 5 matching bases. This CDR3 region has 16 residues. Trimming shortened V by 1 base and J by 5 bases, and 15 bases separated the two germline ends. Looked up from germline, CDR1 is LNHNV and CDR2 is YYDKDF (reference sequence). The CDR3 DNA is TGTGCCACCAGCAGAGTATCGGGGTTATCGGACAATGAGCAGTTCTTC. Translated, it gives CATSRVSGLSDNEQFF.

This chain uses TRBV28 with TRBJ1-2; a weak D match, TRBD1 (6 bases). V dropped 6 bases and J dropped 8 bases, with 22 bases sitting between them. The CDR3 runs to 15 residues. Germline assignment: CDR1 MDHEN and CDR2 SYDVKM. CDR3 sequence: CASRPSTGWGGGYTF. The CDR3 DNA follows: TGTGCCAGCAGGCCCTCCACAGGGTGGGGTGGCGGCTACACCTTC.

In its sample, this clone was seen once. The CDR3, as DNA: TGTGCCAGCAGCCAGACTAGTGGGCCGGAGTTCTTC. It yields the protein CASSQTSGPEFF. The V and J genes are TRBV6-5 and TRBJ2-1, with TRBD2 as a possible D gene (6 bases). V was cut by 6 bases and J by 14 bases, with 17 bases left in between. Per the germline V gene, CDR1 is MNHEY and CDR2 is SVGAGI. The CDR3 is 12 residues long.

The genes are TRBV18 and TRBJ2-5; D remains ambiguous. CDR3 length equals 12 residues. V lost 6 bases and J 1 base, leaving 6 bases between the germline ends. Germline values: CDR1 KGHSH, CDR2 LQKENI. The chain's CDR3 is CASSTVQETQYF. The CDR3 DNA sequence: TGTGCCAGCTCCACCGTCCAAGAGACCCAGTACTTC.

The DNA of the CDR3 is TGTGCCAGCAGCCAAGCCCGGACAGCTTCAGGGCGATACGAGCAGTACTTC. Its translation is CASSQARTASGRYEQYF. The chain couples TRBV14 to TRBJ2-7, with a possible D match to TRBD1 (6 bases). The CDR3 spans 17 residues. V lost 1 base, J lost 4 bases, and 20 bases lay in between. From germline, CDR1 is SGHDN and CDR2 FVKESK. The whole variable domain, remainder taken from reference TRBV14 and TRBJ2-7, is EAGVTQFPSHSVIEKGQTVTLRCDPISGHDNLYWYRRVMGKEIKFLLHFVKESKQDESGMPNNRFLAERTGGTYSTLKVQPAELEDSGVYFCASSQARTASGRYEQYFGPGTRLTVT.

The rearrangement uses TRBV7-9 and TRBJ2-5; TRBD1 is a possible D gene (5 bases). This CDR3 has 13 amino acids. Trimming pared 3 bases from V and 3 bases from J, leaving 8 bases between. Per the germline V gene, CDR1 is SEHNR and CDR2 is FQNEAQ (reference sequence). The CDR3 coding sequence is TGTGCCAGCAGCTTTCTGACAGAAGAGACCCAGTACTTC. Encoded protein: CASSFLTEETQYF.

This clone was counted a few times. The chain is built from TRBV9 and TRBJ1-1; D perhaps matches TRBD1 (5 bases). This CDR3 region has 14 residues. Germline V CDR1 and CDR2: SGDLS, YYNGEE. V was cut by 4 bases and J by 1 base, with 11 bases left in between. CDR3 nucleotide sequence: TGTGCCAGCAGCAGGGGTGAAGGGAACACTGAAGCTTTCTTT. This codes for CASSRGEGNTEAFF.

The V call is TRBV11-1, the J call TRBJ1-4; D remains unclear. CDR1 and CDR2 (germline): SGHAT, FQDESV (reference sequence). V was pared by 1 base and J by 4 bases, with 4 bases between. This CDR3 spans 13 amino acids. CDR3: CASSLGINEKLFF. The CDR3, as DNA: TGTGCCAGCAGCTTAGGCATTAATGAAAAACTGTTTTTT.

This rearrangement joins TRBV6-1 to TRBJ1-4, with 7 bases fitting TRBD1. Germline CDR1 reads MNHNS; CDR2 reads SASEGT. The CDR3 is 14 amino acids. V was pared by 6 bases and J by 4 bases, with 5 bases of the junction left unmatched. CDR3 loop: CASRTGQSNEKLFF. CDR3 nucleotides: TGTGCCAGCAGGACGGGACAGAGTAATGAAAAACTGTTTTTT.

The chain couples TRBV5-4 to TRBJ2-3, with 10 positions matching TRBD2. With V trimmed by 2 bases and J by 5 bases, 8 bases remained unmatched. Germline-derived CDR1 and CDR2 are SGHNT and YYREEE (reference sequence). There are 16 residues in the CDR3. CDR3 coding DNA: TGTGCCAGCAGCTTAAAGCGGGGGGGCCGGGTAGATACGCAGTATTTT. Translation gives CASSLKRGGRVDTQYF.

The rearrangement links TRBV4-1 to TRBJ1-4, with D unclear. The CDR3 contains 15 residues. Looked up from germline, CDR1 is MGHRA and CDR2 is YSYEKL. Trimming took off 1 base at V and 6 bases at J, with 12 bases between the two ends. The CDR3 nucleotides are TGCGCCAGCAGCCAAGGTTCACGGGCCCATGAAAAACTGTTTTTT. Translating it yields CASSQGSRAHEKLFF.

The chain has TRBV5-1 and TRBJ2-3, with D unclear. Between the trimmed V and J ends, which lost 1 base and 3 bases, there was a span of 15 bases. CDR3 length: 16 amino acids. The V gene's germline CDR1 is SGHRS and CDR2 YFSETQ. CDR3 bases: TGCGCCAGCAGCTTGTCTCCGGTGCCTACGACAGATACGCAGTATTTT. Amino acid sequence: CASSLSPVPTTDTQYF.

The chain combines TRBV7-3 with TRBJ2-1; 13 nucleotides align to TRBD2. V trimming: 4 bases; J trimming: 4 bases; junction bases outside the gene matches: 4. The CDR3 has 16 amino acids. Germline lookup yields CDR1 SGHTA and CDR2 FQGTGA. In DNA form, the CDR3 reads TGTGCCAGCAGCTACGGACTAGCGGGGGAGTACAATGAGCAGTTCTTC. Translation gives CASSYGLAGEYNEQFF.

The J gene is TRBJ1-1, the V gene TRBV18; 8 bases are a match to TRBD1. This CDR3 contains 18 residues. V trimming: 4 bases; J trimming: 0 bases; junction bases outside the gene matches: 13. From germline, CDR1 is KGHSH and CDR2 LQKENI. Here the CDR3 DNA reads TGTGCCAGCTCACTGACTGGGCCCCAGGGGGCTGTGAACACTGAAGCTTTCTTT. This gives the protein CASSLTGPQGAVNTEAFF.